These 27 T cell receptor beta chains came from one sample sequenced in a study of cytomegalovirus exposure and HLA in healthy donors listed by TCRdb under 2017. Library construction relied on the immunoSEQ multiplex PCR assay. For the multiplex PCR, a mixture combining 60 forward primers for TCR Vbeta segments and 13 reverse primers for TCR Jbeta segments was used. This immuneACCESS table, as held by TCRdb, lists in-frame sequences with V and J called but not all clones. Of the missing ones, under half trace to an unresolved V gene in checked studies; the others have no known cause. This sample has under 100,000 clones in its table, and about 86% of those were observed once. Of the sample, approximately 3.9% falls within the top ten clones. The specimen sequenced was PBMCs. These receptors all come from a woman between 70 and 85 years old in good health and CMV-seropositive.

Written as DNA, the CDR3 is TGTGCCAGTACTGTTACCCCGGGCTACGAGCAGTACTTC. Its protein is CASTVTPGYEQYF. V and J are TRBV6-4 and TRBJ2-7; D is unresolved. The CDR3 consists of 13 residues. V lost 9 bases and J lost 3, with 15 bases in between. The germline V gene has CDR1 MRHNA and CDR2 SNTAGT.

The V call is TRBV19, the J call TRBJ2-1, with 11 bases aligning to TRBD2. This CDR3 is built from 19 residues. V lost 0 bases and J lost 7; bases outside the gene matches: 14. Germline V lookup: CDR1 LNHDA, CDR2 SQIVND (reference sequence). CDR3 DNA sequence: TGTGCCAGTAGTATAGATCAGTGGACAGGGACTAGCGGCGGGAATGAGCAGTTCTTC. Translation: CASSIDQWTGTSGGNEQFF. Together with reference TRBV19 and TRBJ2-1, the CDR3 gives the full variable domain: DGGITQSPKYLFRKEGQNVTLSCEQNLNHDAMYWYRQDPGQGLRLIYYSQIVNDFQKGDIAEGYSVSREKKESFPLTVTSAQKNPTAFYLCASSIDQWTGTSGGNEQFFGPGTRLTVL.

The chain employs TRBV28 and TRBJ2-6, with TRBD1 identical over 11 bases. The CDR3 consists of 16 residues. J was trimmed by 3 bases and V by 7 bases; bases with no gene match: 5. Germline assignment: CDR1 MDHEN and CDR2 SYDVKM. The CDR3 is CASKRDRGFGANVLTF. Written as DNA, the CDR3 is TGTGCCAGCAAGCGGGACAGGGGGTTTGGGGCCAACGTCCTGACTTTC.

The gene calls are TRBV6-1 and TRBJ2-4; 9 positions match TRBD2. V lost 4 bases and J lost 8; bases outside the gene matches: 6. Germline CDR1 reads MNHNS; CDR2 reads SASEGT. The CDR3 is 14 residues long. In DNA form, the CDR3 reads TGTGCCAGCAGTGCCGGACTAGCGTCGGACATTCAGTACTTC. Amino acids: CASSAGLASDIQYF.

This chain uses TRBV28 with TRBJ1-3; TRBD1 matches at 8 bases. CDR1 MDHEN and CDR2 SYDVKM come from the germline V gene. The CDR3 is 16 residues long. With 5 bases clipped from V and 4 bases from J, the junction kept 10 bases outside the gene matches. The CDR3 nucleotides are TGTGCCAGCAGTCGTAGGTGGGGACAGGCAGGAAACACCATATATTTT. It specifies CASSRRWGQAGNTIYF.

The V and J genes are TRBV30 and TRBJ1-6; D uncertain. Trimming took off 1 base at V and 9 bases at J, with 10 bases between the two ends. CDR3 size: 13 residues. CDR1 GTSNPN and CDR2 SVGIG come from the germline V gene (reference sequence). The CDR3 loop reads CAWSGGPGSPLHF. In DNA form, the CDR3 reads TGTGCCTGGAGTGGAGGGCCGGGTTCACCCCTCCACTTT.

V is TRBV10-2 and J is TRBJ1-1; 7 positions agree with TRBD1. Losses at the gene ends were 6 bases for V and 1 base for J; bases not matched to a gene: 2. Germline assignment: CDR1 WSHSY and CDR2 SAAADI. CDR3 length: 13 residues. CDR3 protein: CASSWTGNTEAFF. CDR3 coding DNA: TGCGCCAGCAGCTGGACAGGGAACACTGAAGCTTTCTTT.

There are a few counts of this clone. The V call is TRBV7-2, the J call TRBJ2-7; D possibly corresponds to TRBD1 (6 bases). CDR3 size: 13 residues. V was clipped by 5 bases and J by 4 bases, with 12 bases between them. Germline V gene lookup returns CDR1 SGHTA and CDR2 FQGNSA. CDR3: CASSAGTQYEQYF. In nucleotides, the CDR3 is TGTGCCAGCAGCGCCGGGACACAATACGAGCAGTACTTC. The whole variable domain, filled in from reference TRBV7-2 and TRBJ2-7, reads GAGVSQSPSNKVTEKGKDVELRCDPISGHTALYWYRQSLGQGLEFLIYFQGNSAPDKSGLPSDRFSAERTGGSVSTLTIQRTQQEDSAVYLCASSAGTQYEQYFGPGTRLTVT.

The chain joins TRBV6-1 to TRBJ1-5, with D perhaps TRBD1 (5 bases). The V end lost 4 bases, the J end lost 4 bases, and 11 bases lay between the germline ends. The CDR3 runs 14 residues. From germline, CDR1 is MNHNS and CDR2 SASEGT. The CDR3 sequence: CASSAIGVNQPQHF. CDR3 bases: TGTGCCAGCAGTGCTATAGGGGTTAATCAGCCCCAGCATTTT.

This chain joins TRBV7-2 and TRBJ2-3; 8 bases align to TRBD1. Per germline, CDR1 SGHTA and CDR2 FQGNSA. CDR3 length equals 15 residues. Germline trimming cut 5 bases from V and 6 bases from J; bases unmatched to any gene: 10. The CDR3 DNA reads TGTGCCAGCAGCCTCCAGGGGGCGAAGGTCGATACGCAGTATTTT. This codes for CASSLQGAKVDTQYF. Looking up the rest from reference TRBV7-2 and TRBJ2-3 gives the full variable domain: GAGVSQSPSNKVTEKGKDVELRCDPISGHTALYWYRQSLGQGLEFLIYFQGNSAPDKSGLPSDRFSAERTGGSVSTLTIQRTQQEDSAVYLCASSLQGAKVDTQYFGPGTRLTVL.

The genes are TRBV30 and TRBJ1-2; D may be TRBD1 (6 bases). Trimming stripped 3 bases from V and 1 base from J, with 12 bases between. This CDR3 has 14 residues. Germline lookup yields CDR1 GTSNPN and CDR2 SVGIG (reference sequence). DNA for the CDR3: TGTGCCTGGAGCCAGGACAGCCTTAACTATGGCTACACCTTC. Translated, it gives CAWSQDSLNYGYTF.

The rearrangement uses TRBV5-1 and TRBJ2-6; a weak D match, TRBD1 (6 bases). The V and J ends lost 7 bases and 1 base respectively, with 18 bases between them. The CDR3 totals 17 residues. Germline V lookup: CDR1 SGHRS, CDR2 YFSETQ. The CDR3 reads CASEPGHGVSGANVLTF. The CDR3 region has the DNA TGCGCCAGCGAACCGGGACACGGAGTATCTGGGGCCAACGTCCTGACTTTC.

V gene TRBV11-2 combines with J gene TRBJ2-3; D ambiguous. Germline loops: CDR1 SGHAT, CDR2 FQNNGV. V shed 0 bases and J shed 11 bases, with 9 bases lying between them. The CDR3 spans 12 residues. The CDR3 nucleotides are TGTGCCAGCAGCTTAGACCTCGGCGGGCAGTATTTT. Protein: CASSLDLGGQYF. Using reference TRBV11-2 and TRBJ2-3 for the parts outside the CDR3, the full variable domain is EAGVAQSPRYKIIEKRQSVAFWCNPISGHATLYWYQQILGQGPKLLIQFQNNGVVDDSQLPKDRFSAERLKGVDSTLKIQPAKLEDSAVYLCASSLDLGGQYFGPGTRLTVL.

As for this clone: The same CDR3 arises from other DNA sequences in this sample as well. This sequence joins TRBV30 and TRBJ1-5; D perhaps matches TRBD1 (6 bases). CDR1 is GTSNPN and CDR2 is SVGIG in the germline V gene (reference sequence). Trimming took off 0 bases at V and 5 bases at J, with 8 bases between the two ends. The CDR3 totals 13 residues. CDR3 coding DNA: TGTGCCTGGAGTGTACAGGGAGATCAGCCCCAGCATTTT. It is translated as CAWSVQGDQPQHF.

The rearrangement joins TRBV10-1 to TRBJ2-5; D is uncertain. The germline CDR1 and CDR2 sequences are WNHNN and SYGVQD (reference sequence). Trimming took off 0 bases at V and 10 bases at J, with 9 bases between the two ends. This CDR3 comprises 12 residues. The CDR3 DNA follows: TGCGCCAGCAGTGAGTCGTCGGGTGGCCAGTACTTC. This translates into CASSESSGGQYF.

This chain joins TRBV2 and TRBJ2-2, with 7 bases identical to TRBD2. Germline trimming cut 1 base from V and 4 bases from J; bases unmatched to any gene: 0. The CDR3 has 14 amino acids. In germline, CDR1 is SNHLY, CDR2 FYNNEI. CDR3 sequence reads: CASSEGGGTGELFF. In DNA, the CDR3 is TGTGCCAGCAGTGAAGGGGGGGGCACCGGGGAGCTGTTTTTT. Complete variable domain (other parts from reference TRBV2 and TRBJ2-2): EPEVTQTPSHQVTQMGQEVILRCVPISNHLYFYWYRQILGQKVEFLVSFYNNEISEKSEIFDDQFSVERPDGSNFTLKIRSTKLEDSAMYFCASSEGGGTGELFFGEGSRLTVL.

The chain links TRBV29-1 to TRBJ1-2; perhaps TRBD1 as D (6 bases). V was cut by 0 bases and J by 4 bases, with 6 bases left in between. Germline V lookup: CDR1 SQVTM, CDR2 ANQGSEA. The CDR3 totals 12 residues. As DNA, the CDR3 is TGCAGCGTTGAAGAGACAGGCTATGGCTACACCTTC. Protein product: CSVEETGYGYTF.

This chain links TRBV6-5 with TRBJ2-3, with 9 positions matching TRBD2. This CDR3 comprises 16 residues. Germline CDR1 MNHEY, CDR2 SVGAGI. V gave up 3 bases and J gave up 0 bases; unmatched junction bases: 4. CDR3 coding DNA: TGTGCCAGCAGTTATGCTAGCGGGACTAGCACAGATACGCAGTATTTT. This encodes CASSYASGTSTDTQYF.

This clone has more than one count but fewer than ten. The chain couples TRBV6-5 to TRBJ2-1; a possible D gene is TRBD2 (5 bases). With 6 bases removed from V and 3 bases from J, the gap between germline ends came to 12 bases. The germline CDR1 and CDR2 sequences are MNHEY and SVGAGI. CDR3 length: 14 residues. The CDR3 coding sequence is TGTGCCAGCAGAACAGAGGGAAACTACAATGAGCAGTTCTTC. Translation: CASRTEGNYNEQFF.

V usage is TRBV13 and J usage is TRBJ2-3, with TRBD2 matching over 8 bases. The CDR3 spans 16 residues. CDR1 is PRHDT and CDR2 is FYEKMQ in the germline V gene (reference sequence). The V and J ends lost 5 bases and 4 bases, in that order; junction bases with no gene match: 11. The CDR3 nucleotides read TGTGCCAGCAGCCTCGAGCGGGAGTATGTAGCAGATACGCAGTATTTT. This sequence encodes CASSLEREYVADTQYF.

This clone showed up just a few times. The chain joins TRBV6-6 to TRBJ2-7; 10 bases agree with TRBD2. In germline, CDR1 is MNHNY, CDR2 SVGAGI (reference sequence). The CDR3 is 15 residues long. Germline trimming cut 5 bases from V and 1 base from J; bases unmatched to any gene: 5. The CDR3 region has the DNA TGTGCCAGCAGTAGGATGACTAGCGGGTCCTACGAGCAGTACTTC. Protein: CASSRMTSGSYEQYF.

The V gene is TRBV5-1, the J gene TRBJ1-2, with 11 bases aligning to TRBD1. The CDR3 runs 15 residues. The J segment lost 4 bases and the V segment lost 4 bases, leaving 6 bases of the junction unmatched. CDR1 is SGHRS, CDR2 YFSETQ, per germline. This chain's CDR3 is CASSIDGTGGYGYTF. The CDR3 nucleotides are TGCGCCAGCAGCATTGACGGGACAGGGGGCTATGGCTACACCTTC.

This rearrangement joins TRBV4-2 to TRBJ2-1; D remains ambiguous. With 4 bases removed from V and 0 bases from J, the gap between germline ends came to 10 bases. This CDR3 is built from 15 residues. The V gene's germline CDR1 is LGHNA and CDR2 YNFKEQ. The chain's CDR3 is CASSPSASSYNEQFF. DNA for the CDR3: TGTGCCAGCAGCCCCAGCGCGAGCTCCTACAATGAGCAGTTCTTC.

The V call is TRBV9, the J call TRBJ2-5, with 8 bases lining up with TRBD1. This CDR3 region has 13 residues. Per germline, CDR1 SGDLS and CDR2 YYNGEE. V shed 2 bases and J 5 bases; nucleotides not matched to a gene: 2. CDR3 DNA: TGTGCCAGCAGCGTCACAGGGGGTGAGACCCAGTACTTC. Protein sequence: CASSVTGGETQYF.

The chain carries TRBV6-5 and TRBJ1-5, with D perhaps TRBD1 (5 bases). Germline-derived CDR1 and CDR2 are MNHEY and SVGAGI. The CDR3 extends over 15 amino acids. V lost 5 bases and J lost 6, with 17 bases in between. The CDR3 nucleotides are TGTGCCAGCAGTATCGGACGGGCGGGGGTTCAGCCCCAGCATTTT. It specifies CASSIGRAGVQPQHF.

V and J are TRBV5-4 and TRBJ1-3; D is unresolved. Trimming left V 0 bases short and J 0 bases short, with 7 bases between. This CDR3 region has 15 residues. Germline V lookup: CDR1 SGHNT, CDR2 YYREEE (reference sequence). CDR3 amino acids: CASSLGLSSGNTIYF. Written as DNA, the CDR3 is TGTGCCAGCAGCTTGGGACTTAGCTCTGGAAACACCATATATTTT.

V is TRBV10-3 and J is TRBJ2-2; 7 bases are shared with TRBD2. The germline CDR1 and CDR2 sequences are ENHRY and SYGVKD. This CDR3 region has 17 residues. V trimming: 6 bases; J trimming: 2 bases; junction bases outside the gene matches: 12. The CDR3 sequence is CAIRGRVDRTNTGELFF. The CDR3 DNA is TGTGCCATCAGGGGGAGGGTGGACCGAACTAACACCGGGGAGCTGTTTTTT.